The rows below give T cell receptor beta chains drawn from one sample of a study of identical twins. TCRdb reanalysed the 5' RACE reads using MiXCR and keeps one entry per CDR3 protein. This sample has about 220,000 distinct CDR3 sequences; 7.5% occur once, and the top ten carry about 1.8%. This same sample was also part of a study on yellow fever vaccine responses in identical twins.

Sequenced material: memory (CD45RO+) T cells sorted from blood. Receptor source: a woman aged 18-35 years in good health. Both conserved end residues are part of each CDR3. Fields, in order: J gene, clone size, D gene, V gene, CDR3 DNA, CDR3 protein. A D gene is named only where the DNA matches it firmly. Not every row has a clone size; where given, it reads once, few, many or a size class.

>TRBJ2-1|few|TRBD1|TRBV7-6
TGTGCCAGCAGCCTAGGACAGGGAGTGAGTAATGAGCAGTTCTTC
CASSLGQGVSNEQFF
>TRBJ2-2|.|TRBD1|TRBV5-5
TGTGCCAGCAGCGGGACAGGGGGCGTTACCGGGGAGCTGTTTTTT
CASSGTGGVTGELFF
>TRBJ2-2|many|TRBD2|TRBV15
TGTGCCACCAGCAGAGCCGGGACTAGCCATTCCGGGGAGCTGTTTTTT
CATSRAGTSHSGELFF
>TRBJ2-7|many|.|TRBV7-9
TGTGCCAGCAGCTTGTTAGTAGGGAATGGATACGAGCAGTACTTC
CASSLLVGNGYEQYF
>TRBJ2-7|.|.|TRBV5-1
TGCGCCAGCAGCTTCCCAGGGTCCTACGAGCAGTACTTC
CASSFPGSYEQYF
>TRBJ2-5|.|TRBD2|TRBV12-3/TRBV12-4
TGTGCCAGCAGTTTAGGGACGGGAGGGAAAGAGACCCAGTACTTC
CASSLGTGGKETQYF
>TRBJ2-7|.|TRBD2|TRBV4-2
TGTGCCAGCAGCCTCTTAGGAGCGGGGGGCGTCTACGAGCAGTACTTC
CASSLLGAGGVYEQYF
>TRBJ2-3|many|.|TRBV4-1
TGCGCCAGCAGCCAAGATGGACAAAACACAGATACGCAGTATTTT
CASSQDGQNTDTQYF
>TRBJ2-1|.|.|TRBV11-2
TGTGCCAGCAGCCACCCGTTGGGTGCAGGGTCCTACAATGAGCAGTTCTTC
CASSHPLGAGSYNEQFF
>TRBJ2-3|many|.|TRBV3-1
TGTGCCAGCAGCCCCCCTCCGCAAGGGGCTGGTACGCAGTATTTT
CASSPPPQGAGTQYF
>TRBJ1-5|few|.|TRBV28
TGTGCCAGCAGTTTTGGGGTGAAGGGGTATTATCAGCCCCAGCATTTT
CASSFGVKGYYQPQHF
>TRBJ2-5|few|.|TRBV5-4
TGTGCCAGCAGCTACGGACAGCTTGAAGAGACCCAGTACTTC
CASSYGQLEETQYF
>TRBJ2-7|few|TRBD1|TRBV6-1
TGTGCCAGCAGGAGGGACAGGGTGGTCTACGAGCAGTACTTC
CASRRDRVVYEQYF
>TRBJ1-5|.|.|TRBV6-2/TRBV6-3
TGTGCCAGCAGGACACAGGGAGGGCCCCAGCATTTT
CASRTQGGPQHF
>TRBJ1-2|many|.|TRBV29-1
TGCAGCGGACGGACCTCAGAACATGGCTACACCTTC
CSGRTSEHGYTF